Following are 21 T cell receptor beta chains from one sample sequenced in a study of blood T cell repertoires in COVID-19. Generated by immunoSEQ multiplex PCR, the TCRdb table keeps only in-frame clones and is missing some. The sample contains some 240,000 clones, roughly 87% of which appear only once. Input material: peripheral blood. These receptors all come from a woman aged 40 to 49 who had recovered from COVID-19.

This clone was observed a handful of times. The V and J genes are TRBV6-5 and TRBJ1-1; D ambiguous. Trimming cost V 3 bases and J 3 bases, with 17 bases left between them. CDR1 MNHEY and CDR2 SVGAGI come from the germline V gene. The CDR3 consists of 16 residues. The CDR3: CASSYSSGSGYTEAFF. The CDR3 region has the DNA TGTGCCAGCAGTTATTCTTCCGGGTCGGGATACACTGAAGCTTTCTTT.

The chain employs TRBV27 and TRBJ2-3; 9 positions match TRBD2. Germline V CDR1 and CDR2: MNHEY, SMNVEV (reference sequence). The CDR3 contains 18 residues. Trimming cost V 8 bases and J 0 bases; bases outside gene matches: 15. The CDR3 spells CASRSQTSGNFSTDTQYF. For the CDR3, the DNA is TGTGCCAGCCGCTCTCAGACTAGCGGAAACTTTAGCACAGATACGCAGTATTTT.

About this clone: At the DNA level, this CDR3 is encoded by other sequences in the same sample as well. The chain couples TRBV3-1 (or the pseudogene TRBV3-2) to TRBJ2-3, with D unclear. The CDR3 spans 15 residues. V dropped 1 base and J dropped 0 bases, with 8 bases sitting between them. CDR1 and CDR2 from the germline V gene are LGHDT and YNNKEL (reference sequence). Here the CDR3 reads CASSQVSGSTDTQYF. CDR3 in DNA: TGTGCCAGCAGCCAAGTGTCCGGTAGCACAGATACGCAGTATTTT.

J is TRBJ1-5 and V is TRBV5-5; D might be TRBD1 (5 bases). V was cut by 2 bases and J by 7 bases, with 13 bases left in between. The CDR3 runs 14 residues. The germline V gene has CDR1 SGHKS and CDR2 YYEKEE (reference sequence). The CDR3 sequence is CASSFSGEGQPQHF. In DNA, the CDR3 is TGTGCCAGCAGCTTTTCCGGGGAGGGGCAGCCCCAGCATTTT.

The V and J genes are TRBV5-5 and TRBJ2-7; D may be TRBD2 (6 bases). Germline CDR1 is SGHKS and CDR2 is YYEKEE (reference sequence). V lost 2 bases, J lost 0 bases, and 15 bases lay in between. The CDR3 totals 16 residues. The CDR3 nucleotides read TGTGCCAGCAGCTTACGGGGGACCGTGAGCTCCTACGAGCAGTACTTC. It yields the protein CASSLRGTVSSYEQYF.

CDR3 sequence reads: CASSQEWGVLDEQFF. Here the CDR3 DNA reads TGCGCCAGCAGCCAAGAGTGGGGGGTCTTGGATGAGCAGTTCTTC. This chain joins TRBV4-1 and TRBJ2-1, with D maybe TRBD2 (6 bases). CDR3 length: 15 residues. V lost 0 bases to trimming and J lost 8 bases, with 14 bases between them. Germline V lookup: CDR1 MGHRA, CDR2 YSYEKL.

This sequence joins TRBV2 and TRBJ2-7, with D tentatively TRBD1 (5 bases). Germline V CDR1 and CDR2: SNHLY, FYNNEI. The CDR3 loop spans 15 amino acids. V was shortened by 3 bases and J by 6 bases, with 18 bases between the two germline ends. The chain's CDR3 is CASSDSAGSAAEQYV. The CDR3 DNA follows: TGTGCCAGCAGTGACAGCGCAGGGTCTGCTGCCGAGCAGTACGTC.

V usage is TRBV7-2 and J usage is TRBJ2-1, with 7 bases fitting TRBD1. J gave up 7 bases and V 3 bases, and 3 bases lay outside the gene matches. Looked up from germline, CDR1 is SGHTA and CDR2 is FQGNSA. This CDR3 region has 13 residues. The CDR3 coding sequence is TGTGCCAGCAGCTTCGACAGGGCTAATGAGCAGTTCTTC. Its protein product is CASSFDRANEQFF.

The chain recombines TRBV25-1 with TRBJ2-3; 8 bases line up with TRBD2. Germline values: CDR1 MGHDK, CDR2 SYGVNS. This CDR3 has 15 amino acids. The junction had 3 bases not matched to a gene; V was cut back by 4 bases and J by 0 bases. This chain's CDR3 is CASSAPGGSTDTQYF. The CDR3 DNA sequence: TGTGCCAGCAGTGCCCCGGGGGGGAGCACAGATACGCAGTATTTT.

J is TRBJ2-3 and V is TRBV6-5, with unresolved D. CDR1 is MNHEY and CDR2 is SVGAGI in the germline V gene. The CDR3 covers 11 residues. Trimming took 6 bases from V and 4 from J, leaving 5 bases between them. The CDR3 sequence: CASRIADTQYF. CDR3 DNA sequence: TGTGCCAGCAGAATAGCAGATACGCAGTATTTT.

The chain carries TRBV5-6 and TRBJ2-7; D gene uncertain. Germline CDR1 SGHDT, CDR2 YYEEEE. The CDR3 sequence is 14 residues long. V lost 2 bases and J lost 0, with 9 bases in between. This CDR3 reads CASSLDFSSYEQYF. CDR3 DNA: TGTGCCAGCAGCTTAGACTTTAGCTCCTACGAGCAGTACTTC.

As DNA, the CDR3 is TGTGCCAGCAGCTTATCTTCACAGCACTATGGCTACACCTTC. It encodes CASSLSSQHYGYTF. This rearrangement joins TRBV7-3 to TRBJ1-2; D is unresolved. Germline assignment: CDR1 SGHTA and CDR2 FQGTGA. Trimming removed 2 bases at V and 3 bases at J, with 10 bases between. The CDR3 is made up of 14 amino acids.

V usage is TRBV27 and J usage is TRBJ1-1, with 9 bases matching TRBD1. With V trimmed by 7 bases and J by 3 bases, 9 bases remained unmatched. The CDR3 loop spans 15 amino acids. Per germline, CDR1 MNHEY and CDR2 SMNVEV (reference sequence). CDR3 sequence reads: CASTRTGEQYTEAFF. The CDR3 nucleotides read TGTGCCAGCACCAGGACAGGGGAACAGTACACTGAAGCTTTCTTT.

DNA of the CDR3: TGTGCCAGCAGTATACAGGGGGCGAGCGTAGAAGCTTTCTTT. Its translation is CASSIQGASVEAFF. The chain links TRBV27 to TRBJ1-1; 9 bases match TRBD1. Unmatched junction bases numbered 9, after V lost 5 bases and J lost 8 bases. The CDR3 has 14 amino acids. Germline CDR1 MNHEY, CDR2 SMNVEV (reference sequence).

Concerning this clone itself: The sample holds other DNA sequences that translate to the same CDR3. The genes are TRBV20-1 and TRBJ2-5; D unclear. The V end lost 4 bases, the J end lost 5 bases, and 8 bases lay between the germline ends. There are 11 residues in the CDR3. Germline CDR1 DFQATT, CDR2 SNEGSKA (reference sequence). The CDR3 region is CSANPGETQYF. CDR3 bases: TGCAGTGCTAACCCCGGGGAGACCCAGTACTTC.

This chain connects TRBV28 to TRBJ2-3; TRBD1 matches 9 bases. This CDR3 has 15 amino acids. Trimming removed 4 bases from V and 3 bases from J; junction bases left unmatched: 5. Per the germline V gene, CDR1 is MDHEN and CDR2 is SYDVKM. The CDR3 region has the DNA TGTGCCAGCAGTTCTGGACAGGGGTTTACAGATACGCAGTATTTT. As protein: CASSSGQGFTDTQYF.

The rearrangement uses TRBV5-1 and TRBJ2-3; 9 nucleotides match TRBD2. Germline V gene lookup returns CDR1 SGHRS and CDR2 YFSETQ. The CDR3 has 15 residues. V was pared by 5 bases and J by 1 base, with 5 bases of the junction left unmatched. The CDR3: CASSRIAGGTDTQYF. CDR3 coding DNA: TGCGCCAGCAGTCGTATAGCGGGGGGCACAGATACGCAGTATTTT.

V and J are TRBV25-1 and TRBJ1-2; D perhaps matches TRBD1 (6 bases). The germline V gene encodes CDR1 MGHDK and CDR2 SYGVNS. This CDR3 is 14 amino acids long. The germline V and J ends were trimmed by 2 bases and 3 bases, with 10 bases remaining between them. The CDR3 DNA sequence: TGTGCCAGCAGTGAAGTCTCAGGGGACTATGGCTACACCTTC. Protein: CASSEVSGDYGYTF.

This chain connects TRBV5-4 to TRBJ2-1; the D is unclear. The germline gives CDR1 SGHNT, CDR2 YYREEE (reference sequence). This CDR3 contains 12 residues. Trimming took off 4 bases at V and 7 bases at J, with 9 bases between the two ends. The CDR3 spells CASSPLSNEQFF. The CDR3 region has the DNA TGTGCCAGCAGCCCACTATCGAATGAGCAGTTCTTC.

The CDR3 DNA reads TGTGCCAGCAGCCCCCCGCCCTATTCACAAGAGACCCAGTACTTC. Amino acids: CASSPPPYSQETQYF. The chain is built from TRBV6-5 and TRBJ2-5; the D is unclear. Trimming shortened V by 6 bases and J by 2 bases, and 16 bases separated the two germline ends. The CDR3 is made up of 15 amino acids. Germline CDR1 and CDR2: MNHEY and SVGAGI.

The rearrangement uses TRBV4-1 and TRBJ1-2; tentative D call: TRBD1 (6 bases). V lost 0 bases, J lost 6 bases, and 14 bases lay in between. CDR3 size: 15 residues. Per germline, CDR1 MGHRA and CDR2 YSYEKL. In nucleotides, the CDR3 is TGCGCCAGCAGCCAAGATCTTAGAGGGGGAGATGGCTACACCTTC. Protein product: CASSQDLRGGDGYTF.